Detailed here is one T cell receptor (beta chain). The data stem from a study of OX40 agonist ivuxolimab in advanced cancers. For the study at large: Ivuxolimab was delivered to patients intravenously every 2 weeks at doses spanning 0.01 to 10 mg/kg.

Profiling relied on immunoSEQ multiplex PCR, and the TCRdb table lists in-frame clones only, not all of them. The sample consists of under 85,000 clones, about 91% of them appearing once. The CDR3 is 17 amino acids. Trimming removed 3 bases from V and 1 base from J, with 15 bases in between. CDR1 and CDR2 (germline): SGHTA, FQGNSA. The rearrangement uses TRBV7-2 and TRBJ2-2, with D maybe TRBD1 (6 bases). Material: CD4+ or CD8+ T cells sorted from blood, obtained in a trial of the OX40 agonist ivuxolimab. This receptor was identified in an adult with an advanced solid tumor such as melanoma, head and neck, liver or kidney cancer. CDR3 in DNA: TGTGCCAGCAGCTTCCAGGGGACAAACCTGAACACCGGGGAGCTGTTTTTT. Encoded protein: CASSFQGTNLNTGELFF.